Sequencing of this TCR beta chain was carried out in a study of blood T cells in healthy people across ages (dated by TCRdb to 2014 to 2015). About the investigation overall: In model experiments, roughly one uniquely barcoded TCR beta cDNA molecule per two T cells was captured by template switching. To track age-related changes in TCR beta repertoire diversity, the study relied on deep sequencing normalized with unique cDNA molecular identifiers. The donors were split into four age groups: young (average approximately 16 years), middle-aged (39), aged (approximately 60) and long-lived (under 85). Two additional independent replicas of 1 million unique cDNA reads from the same blood draw were analyzed for two donors (one aged 18 to 30 and one aged 80 or older). General study outcomes and caveats: Since profiling was done on bulk unsorted PBMCs, naive and antigen-experienced compartments could not be conclusively compared. Total diversity estimates from one million sequenced T cells were considered lower bounds and underestimates. Compared with the aged group, the long-lived group had more naive CD4+ T cells, fewer expanded clones and increased TCR diversity, a pattern suggesting age selection. A strong correlation was found between observed TCR beta diversity and the percentage of naive T cells measured by flow cytometry. Observed TCR beta diversity per million T cells fell roughly linearly with age, and a significant reduction was already apparent by age roughly 40. Because donor CMV infection status was unknown, age-related changes in expanded clonotypes were potentially confounded.

CDR1 LGHNA and CDR2 YNFKEQ were looked up in the germline V gene. There are 14 amino acids in the CDR3, from cysteine to phenylalanine inclusive. Just CDR3 DNA is preserved here, 42 bases in frame from base 1. The germline V end is reduced by 7 bases and the J end by 3 bases; junction bases left unmatched: 7. Donors were a few dozen systemically healthy Caucasian individuals from Russia aged roughly 6 to 90 years. Ten milliliters of peripheral blood were drawn from each donor into EDTA-treated Vacutainer tubes. Ficoll-Paque density-gradient centrifugation was used to isolate PBMCs, with at least 6 million obtained per sample. Trizol reagent was used to extract total RNA from the PBMCs, yielding at least 5.5 micrograms per sample. For every donor, an aliquot of PBMCs went through flow cytometry to measure the percentages of naive CD45RAhigh/CD27high T cells. Libraries were made using 5' RACE. This sample was sequenced with an Illumina HiSeq 2500. The second PCR ran for about 7 to 11 cycles and used a J-beta primer mix along with a sample-barcoded 5' primer. A template-switch 5' adaptor carrying 12 random nucleotides introduced a unique molecular identifier onto each TCR beta cDNA molecule. Each sample yielded at least 3 million CDR3-containing paired-end reads. All of the RNA was converted into first-strand cDNA using the Mint cDNA synthesis kit, with a TRBC-specific oligonucleotide serving as the primer. Following uracil-DNA glycosylase treatment, a first 18-cycle PCR with universal primers M1SS and BC2_uni_R was performed on all cDNA. The study's own analysis went as follows. Normalization of each sample was performed by random selection of 1 million high-quality reads, each carrying a distinct molecular identifier. Instead of being binned into consensus sequences, reads that shared molecular identifiers were thrown out. MiTCR, set to a Q25 quality threshold and the strictest error-elimination algorithm, was used for CDR3 identification, clonotype clustering and error correction. A nonparametric unseen species model using Euler transformation provided a lower-bound estimate of total TCR beta diversity. TCRdb cleaned the public reads at Q25 with fastp, built clones with MiXCR and kept in-frame beta chains. Identical CDR3 proteins give one entry, which carries the most common genes and DNA. The V and J calls and clone size are TCRdb's, not the authors'. The sample table contains more than 900,000 distinct CDR3 sequences; only one count was recorded for under 30% of them. The ten largest make up approximately 0.71% of the sample.

This clonotype was seen only a few times. Its antigen is unknown. No clone much larger than this one lies a single base away; base qualities are absent. The same sample was also used in a study of T cells of mothers and their children. As that second paper reports: Donors were nine systemically healthy Caucasian individuals: three mothers and their six children. cDNA synthesis used all of the extracted RNA, with 1.5 ug of RNA in each 15 ul reaction. In the second PCR, the M1S primer added sample barcodes and 2-4 random nucleotides. More than 8.5 million TCR beta CDR3 reads were obtained from each mother, and millions of reads were obtained from each child. In both related and unrelated pairs, thymic selection shapes the output of TCR recombination in a similar way, with inherited differences having only a minor effect. Related mother-child pairs always showed normalized repertoire overlap that was slightly higher than in unrelated mother-child pairs, though the difference was never significant. With a sensitivity of approximately 92 clones per million clonotypes, no persistent microchimeric T cell clones were detected. Deep NGS was used in the study to compare the TCR beta repertoires of mothers and children and to look for features that separate related mother-child pairs from unrelated individuals. Mothers averaged roughly 36 +/- 4 years of age and children averaged 11 +/- 4 years. After adapter ligation was performed with NEBNext reagents, the libraries were sequenced on an Illumina HiSeq 2000 with 100+100 nt paired-end reads. To prevent cross-contamination, the mother and child libraries were prepared one month apart and sequenced in separate runs. Between about 500,000 and 2,100,000 distinct TCR beta clonotypes were identified per donor. Naive TCR beta clonotypes were estimated from low-frequency clonotypes matched to each donor's FACS-determined naive share, without sorting.

The chain is encoded by TRBV4-2 joined to TRBJ2-7; 9 nucleotides in the junction match TRBD2. The sequencing sample was made of blood. This sequence was found in a girl aged 2-10 years in good health. CDR3 loop: CASNSLAGRYEQYF. The nucleotides are TGTGCCAGCAACTCGCTAGCGGGGCGCTACGAGCAGTACTTC.